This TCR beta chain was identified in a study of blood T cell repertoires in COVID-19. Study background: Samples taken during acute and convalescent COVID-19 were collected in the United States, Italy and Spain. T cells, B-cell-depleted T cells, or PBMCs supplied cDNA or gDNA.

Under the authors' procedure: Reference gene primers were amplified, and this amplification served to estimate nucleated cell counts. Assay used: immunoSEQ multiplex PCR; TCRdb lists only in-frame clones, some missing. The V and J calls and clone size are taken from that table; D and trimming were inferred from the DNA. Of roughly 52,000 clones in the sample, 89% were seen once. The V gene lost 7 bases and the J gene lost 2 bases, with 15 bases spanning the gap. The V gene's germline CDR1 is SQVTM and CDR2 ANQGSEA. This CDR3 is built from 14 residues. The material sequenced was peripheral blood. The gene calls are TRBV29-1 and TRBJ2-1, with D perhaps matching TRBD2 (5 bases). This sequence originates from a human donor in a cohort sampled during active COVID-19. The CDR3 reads CSARAGSAYNEQFF. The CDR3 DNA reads TGCAGCGCCCGGGCGGGCTCCGCCTACAATGAGCAGTTCTTC.